This TCR beta chain was retrieved from a study of shared clonotypes between healthy human individuals (dated by TCRdb to about 2020). Regarding the study in general: Two women and a few men aged 18 to 49 years were included in the cohort. Blood TCR repertoires of roughly five healthy adults were deeply sequenced to estimate repertoire size and the extent of clonotype sharing between individuals. For each donor, three plates each were used for CD4 naive and CD4 memory, two plates were used for CD8 naive, and one plate was used for CD8 memory. To increase sequencing depth and limit assay-specific biases, different laboratories used diverse techniques to prepare libraries and sequence TCR repertoires. Leukapheresis yielded between about 0.85 and 10 billion PBMCs per donor. Beyond this particular receptor, the publication reports: Across a handful of donors, 5% to 6% of naive CD4, more than 3% of naive CD8, 2.3% of memory CD4, and approximately 0.4% of memory CD8 clonotypes were shared. Sampling was restricted to blood, and TCR repertoires in tissues likely differ from the TCR repertoires found in blood. Based on pairwise subsampling, the degree of clonotype sharing among donors was expected to be affected by sequencing depth. Incomplete sequencing was indicated by rarefaction of sorted-subset datasets, despite the large sequencing depth. Clonotypes shared by all four sorted-subset donors showed higher generation probabilities than non-shared clonotypes. Naive subsets generally had larger estimated clonotype richness than memory subsets. The small number of donors limited the genetic and exposure-history diversity represented.

TCR CDR3 regions were amplified from genomic DNA by multiplex PCR using the deep immunoSEQ assay. Extracted genomic DNA from each cell subset was distributed evenly across all wells of several immunoSEQ 96-well plates, and each plate was treated as a replicate. For sorted subsets, each replicate PCR was loaded with roughly 190 ng genomic DNA, equivalent to 30,000 or so T cell genomes. Purified libraries were quantified with a Qubit 3.0 fluorometer, sized on a Bioanalyzer 2100, and re-quantified with the KAPA Library Quantification kit. Every immunoSEQ 96-well plate was sequenced on a dedicated single-read 150-cycle Illumina NextSeq 550 flow cell. On the study's bioinformatics: Because the immunoSEQ output included only junctional sequences and no quality scores, the filtering could not be the same as the filtering used for full-length reads. Sequences were annotated with PyIR, a Python wrapper for IgBLAST v1.9, and V/J genes and CDR3 were assigned using IMGT germline references. Reads were removed for weak V/J assignments (E-value above 1e-6), missing CDR3, stop codons, out-of-frame junctions, or ambiguous translated residues. V3J clonotypes were defined by identical inferred V gene, J gene, and CDR3 amino acid sequence. Percentage overlap between repertoires was calculated by dividing the number of shared unique clonotypes by the size of the smaller repertoire. Repertoire richness was assessed with RTK rarefaction, the Chao1 estimator, and Recon v2.1 estimates of unobserved clonotypes. For all TCRbeta clonotypes obtained by the gDNA method from a handful of donors, generation probabilities were computed with OLGA. Imported from immuneACCESS, the table was reduced by TCRdb to in-frame sequences with V and J called. These copies leave out some clones; in studies compared against another copy, an unresolved V gene accounts for under half, and the cause of the remainder is not known. V, J and clone size are taken as reported in that table, and D and trimming were inferred from the DNA itself. This sample has about 2.4 million clones in its table, and 90% to 95% of those were observed once. Jointly, the top ten make up 0.36% of the sample.

Concerning this clone itself: No antigen is known for it. No much larger clonotype is one base removed from it; base qualities were not supplied. Other nucleotide sequences in the sample specify the same CDR3.

The donors were healthy, HIV-negative adults with no recently reported acute infections or vaccinations. Every donor was a Caucasian adult living in Nashville, Tennessee, USA. Magnetic negative selection was used to enrich CD4+ T cells, after which naive cells were positively selected on CD45RA and the negative fraction became the memory subset. Blood was collected by leukapheresis, and PBMCs were isolated by Ficoll-Histopaque density gradient centrifugation and then cryopreserved in liquid nitrogen vapor phase. Purity and quantity of every magnetically sorted T cell population were checked by analytical flow cytometry. Genomic DNA was isolated from every sorted fraction and measured by UV absorbance on a Nanodrop 2000c. Sequenced: naive CD4+ T cells from PBMCs. The sample's cell subset or site label, in plain terms: CD45RA+ positively selected. The TCR sequence derives from a young man in good health. Some clones in this sample may be carry-over from other donors' samples.

The CDR3 region: CSAGDSYEQYF. The nucleotides are TGCAGTGCCGGAGACAGTTACGAGCAGTACTTC. Recombination linked TRBV20-1 to TRBJ2-7; TRBD1 could be the D gene, as 5 bases match. The junction carries 10 bases between V and J, which are trimmed by 6 bases and 4 bases respectively. Spanning cysteine to phenylalanine, the CDR3 consists of 11 amino acids. Here the CDR3 DNA is all that survives: 33 bases in frame from base 1. The germline V gene encodes CDR1 DFQATT and CDR2 SNEGSKA (reference sequence).